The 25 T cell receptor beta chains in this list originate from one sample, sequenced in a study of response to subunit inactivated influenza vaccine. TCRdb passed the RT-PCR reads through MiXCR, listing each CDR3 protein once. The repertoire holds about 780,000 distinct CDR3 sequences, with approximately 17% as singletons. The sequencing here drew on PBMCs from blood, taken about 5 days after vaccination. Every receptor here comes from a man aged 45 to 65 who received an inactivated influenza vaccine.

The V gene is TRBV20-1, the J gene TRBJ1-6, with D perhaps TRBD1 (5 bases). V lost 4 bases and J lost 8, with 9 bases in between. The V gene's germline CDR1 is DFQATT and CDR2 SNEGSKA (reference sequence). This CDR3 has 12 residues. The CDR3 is CSANRDDSPLHF. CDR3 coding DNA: TGCAGTGCTAACCGGGACGATTCACCCCTCCACTTT.

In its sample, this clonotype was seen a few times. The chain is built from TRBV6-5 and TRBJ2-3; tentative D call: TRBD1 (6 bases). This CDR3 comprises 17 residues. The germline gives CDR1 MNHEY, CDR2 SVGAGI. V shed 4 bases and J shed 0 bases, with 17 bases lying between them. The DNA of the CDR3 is TGTGCCAGCAGTTCACTCCGGGACACTTCTAGCACAGATACGCAGTATTTT. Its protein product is CASSSLRDTSSTDTQYF.

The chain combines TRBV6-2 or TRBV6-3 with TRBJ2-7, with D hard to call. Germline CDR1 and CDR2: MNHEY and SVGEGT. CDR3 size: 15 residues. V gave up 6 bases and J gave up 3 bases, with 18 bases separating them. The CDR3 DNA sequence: TGTGCCAGCAGCCACTCGTGGCAGCTAATCTACGAGCAGTACTTC. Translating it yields CASSHSWQLIYEQYF.

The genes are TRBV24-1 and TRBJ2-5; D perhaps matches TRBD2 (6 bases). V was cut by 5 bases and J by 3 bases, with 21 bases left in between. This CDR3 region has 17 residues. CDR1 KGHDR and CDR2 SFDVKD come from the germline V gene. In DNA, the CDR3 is TGTGCCACCAGTGTCACGGGCGGGGCCTCAACGGAAGAGACCCAGTACTTC. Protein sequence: CATSVTGGASTEETQYF.

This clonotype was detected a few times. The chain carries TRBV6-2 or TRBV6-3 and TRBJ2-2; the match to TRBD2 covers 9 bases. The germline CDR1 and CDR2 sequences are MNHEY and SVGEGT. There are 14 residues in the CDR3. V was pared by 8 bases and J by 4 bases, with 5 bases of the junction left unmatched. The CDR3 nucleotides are TGTGCCAGCGGGAGGACTAGCGTCACCGGGGAGCTGTTTTTT. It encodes CASGRTSVTGELFF.

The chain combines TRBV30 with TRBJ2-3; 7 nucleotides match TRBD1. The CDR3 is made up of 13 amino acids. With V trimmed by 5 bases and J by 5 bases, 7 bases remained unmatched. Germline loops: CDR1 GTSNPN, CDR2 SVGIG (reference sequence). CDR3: CAWEGTAVDTQYF. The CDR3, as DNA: TGTGCCTGGGAAGGGACAGCCGTAGATACGCAGTATTTT. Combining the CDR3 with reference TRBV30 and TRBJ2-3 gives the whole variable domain SQTIHQWPATLVQPVGSPLSLECTVEGTSNPNLYWYRQAAGRGLQLLFYSVGIGQISSEVPQNLSASRPQDRQFILSSKKLLLSDSGFYLCAWEGTAVDTQYFGPGTRLTVL.

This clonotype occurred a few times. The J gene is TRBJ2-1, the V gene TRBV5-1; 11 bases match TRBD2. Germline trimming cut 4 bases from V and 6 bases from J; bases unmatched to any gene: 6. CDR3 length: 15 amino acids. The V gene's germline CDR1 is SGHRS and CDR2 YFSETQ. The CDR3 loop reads CASSEGTSGTNEQFF. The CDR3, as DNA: TGCGCCAGCAGCGAAGGGACTAGCGGAACCAATGAGCAGTTCTTC.

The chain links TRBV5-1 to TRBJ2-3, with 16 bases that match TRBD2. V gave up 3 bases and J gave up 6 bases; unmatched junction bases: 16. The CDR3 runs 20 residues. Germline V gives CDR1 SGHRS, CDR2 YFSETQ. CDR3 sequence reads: CASSSYREGLAGGPRDTQYF. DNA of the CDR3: TGCGCCAGCAGCTCGTACAGAGAGGGACTAGCGGGAGGGCCACGGGATACGCAGTATTTT.

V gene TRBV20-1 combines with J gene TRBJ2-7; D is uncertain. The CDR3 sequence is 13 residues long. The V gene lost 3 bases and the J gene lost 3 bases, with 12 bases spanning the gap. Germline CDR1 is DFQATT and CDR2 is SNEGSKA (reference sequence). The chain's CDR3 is CSASMNRVYEQYF. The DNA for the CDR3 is TGCAGTGCTAGTATGAACAGAGTCTACGAGCAGTACTTC.

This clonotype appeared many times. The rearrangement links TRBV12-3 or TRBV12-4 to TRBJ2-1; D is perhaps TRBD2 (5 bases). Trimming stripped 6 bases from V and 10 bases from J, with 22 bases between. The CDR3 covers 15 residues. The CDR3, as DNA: TGTGCCAGCAGCCCTAGGGAGCGGCAAAAATCAGAGCAGTTCTTC. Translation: CASSPRERQKSEQFF.

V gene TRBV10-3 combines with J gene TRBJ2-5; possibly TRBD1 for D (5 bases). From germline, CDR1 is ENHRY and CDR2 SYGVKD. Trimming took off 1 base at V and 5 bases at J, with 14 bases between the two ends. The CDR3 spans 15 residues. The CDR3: CAISELGSAGETQYF. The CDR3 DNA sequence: TGTGCCATCAGTGAGTTGGGCAGTGCAGGGGAGACCCAGTACTTC.

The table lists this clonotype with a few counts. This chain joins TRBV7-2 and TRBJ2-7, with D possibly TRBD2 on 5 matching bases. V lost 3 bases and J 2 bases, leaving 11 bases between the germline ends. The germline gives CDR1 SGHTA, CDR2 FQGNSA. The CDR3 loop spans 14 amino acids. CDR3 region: CASSFTGKPYEQYF. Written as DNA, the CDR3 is TGTGCCAGCAGCTTTACGGGAAAACCCTACGAGCAGTACTTC.

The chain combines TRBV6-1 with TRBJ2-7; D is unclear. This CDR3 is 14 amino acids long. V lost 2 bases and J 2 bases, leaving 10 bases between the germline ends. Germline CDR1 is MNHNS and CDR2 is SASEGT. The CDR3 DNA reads TGTGCCAGCAGTGAATCGCAGGTACCCTACGAGCAGTACTTC. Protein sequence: CASSESQVPYEQYF.

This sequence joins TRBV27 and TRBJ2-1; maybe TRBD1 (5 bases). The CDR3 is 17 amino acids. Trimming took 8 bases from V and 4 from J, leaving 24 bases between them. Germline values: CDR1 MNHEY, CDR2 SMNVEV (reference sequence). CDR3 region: CASSLNPPTDYYNEQFF. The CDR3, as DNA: TGTGCCAGCTCCCTCAACCCCCCGACAGATTATTACAATGAGCAGTTCTTC.

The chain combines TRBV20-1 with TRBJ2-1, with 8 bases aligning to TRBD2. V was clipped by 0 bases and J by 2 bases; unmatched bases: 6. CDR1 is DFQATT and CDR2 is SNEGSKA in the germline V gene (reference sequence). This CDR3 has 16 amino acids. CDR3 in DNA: TGCAGTGCTAGAGATTTGCGGGGGGCCCCCTACAATGAGCAGTTCTTC. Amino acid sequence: CSARDLRGAPYNEQFF.

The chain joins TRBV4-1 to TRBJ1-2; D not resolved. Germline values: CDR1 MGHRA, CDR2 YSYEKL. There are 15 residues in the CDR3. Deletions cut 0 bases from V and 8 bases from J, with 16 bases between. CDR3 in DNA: TGCGCCAGCAGCCAAGACGTCCTCGGGATAGGAGGCTACACCTTC. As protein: CASSQDVLGIGGYTF.

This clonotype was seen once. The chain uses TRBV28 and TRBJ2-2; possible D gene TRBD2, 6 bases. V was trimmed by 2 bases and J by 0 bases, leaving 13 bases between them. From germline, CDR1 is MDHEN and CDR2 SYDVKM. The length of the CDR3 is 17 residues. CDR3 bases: TGTGCCAGCAGTTTAATGGGGGGACCCGCGAACACCGGGGAGCTGTTTTTT. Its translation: CASSLMGGPANTGELFF.

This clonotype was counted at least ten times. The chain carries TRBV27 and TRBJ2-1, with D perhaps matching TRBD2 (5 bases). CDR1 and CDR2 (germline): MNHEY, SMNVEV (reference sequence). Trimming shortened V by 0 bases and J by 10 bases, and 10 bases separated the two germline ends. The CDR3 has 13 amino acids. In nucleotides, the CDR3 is TGTGCCAGCAGTTTATCGGAAGCGGTAGAGCAGTTCTTC. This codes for CASSLSEAVEQFF.

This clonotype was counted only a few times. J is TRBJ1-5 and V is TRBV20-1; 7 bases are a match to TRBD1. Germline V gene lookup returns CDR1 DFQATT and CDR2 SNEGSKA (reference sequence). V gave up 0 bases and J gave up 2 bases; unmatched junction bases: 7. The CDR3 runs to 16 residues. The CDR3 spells CSARDRYRGRNQPQHF. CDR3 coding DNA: TGCAGTGCTAGAGATCGGTACAGGGGCCGCAATCAGCCCCAGCATTTT.

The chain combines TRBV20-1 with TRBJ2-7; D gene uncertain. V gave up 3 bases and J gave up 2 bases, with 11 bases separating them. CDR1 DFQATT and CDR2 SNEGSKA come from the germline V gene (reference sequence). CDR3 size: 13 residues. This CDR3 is CSASGQATYEQYF. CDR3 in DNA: TGCAGTGCTAGCGGCCAGGCCACCTACGAGCAGTACTTC.

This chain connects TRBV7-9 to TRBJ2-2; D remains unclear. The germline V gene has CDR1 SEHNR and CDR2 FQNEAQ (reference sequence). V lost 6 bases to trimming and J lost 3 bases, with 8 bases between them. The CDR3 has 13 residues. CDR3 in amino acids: CASRLFYTGELFF. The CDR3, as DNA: TGTGCCAGCAGGTTGTTTTACACCGGGGAGCTGTTTTTT.

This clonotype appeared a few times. The CDR3 sequence: CASTSPGESGELFF. CDR3 in DNA: TGTGCCAGCACCTCGCCGGGAGAGTCCGGGGAGCTGTTTTTT. The chain recombines TRBV5-6 with TRBJ2-2; perhaps TRBD2 as D (6 bases). CDR3 size: 14 residues. V lost 6 bases, J lost 6 bases, and 15 bases lay in between. Germline V gene data show CDR1 as SGHDT and CDR2 as YYEEEE.

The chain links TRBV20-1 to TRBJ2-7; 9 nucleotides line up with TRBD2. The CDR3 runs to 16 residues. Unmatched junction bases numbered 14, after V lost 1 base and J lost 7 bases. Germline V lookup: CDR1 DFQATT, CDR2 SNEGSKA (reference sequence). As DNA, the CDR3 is TGCAGTGCTAGAGGCGAGGTTCTTCTAGCGGGGCGGGAGCAGTACTTC. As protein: CSARGEVLLAGREQYF.

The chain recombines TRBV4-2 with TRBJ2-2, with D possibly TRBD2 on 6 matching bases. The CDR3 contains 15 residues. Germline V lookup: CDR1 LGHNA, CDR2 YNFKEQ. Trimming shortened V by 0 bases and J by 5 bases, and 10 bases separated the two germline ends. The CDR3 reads CASSQEVADTGELFF. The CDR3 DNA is TGTGCCAGCAGCCAAGAGGTAGCGGATACCGGGGAGCTGTTTTTT.

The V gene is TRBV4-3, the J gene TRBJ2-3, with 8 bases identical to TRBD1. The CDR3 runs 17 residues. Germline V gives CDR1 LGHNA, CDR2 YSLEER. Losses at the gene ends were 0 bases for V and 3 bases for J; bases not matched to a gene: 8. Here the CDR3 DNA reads TGCGCCAGCAGCCAAGATCGGGTGAGACAGGGGACAGATACGCAGTATTTT. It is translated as CASSQDRVRQGTDTQYF.